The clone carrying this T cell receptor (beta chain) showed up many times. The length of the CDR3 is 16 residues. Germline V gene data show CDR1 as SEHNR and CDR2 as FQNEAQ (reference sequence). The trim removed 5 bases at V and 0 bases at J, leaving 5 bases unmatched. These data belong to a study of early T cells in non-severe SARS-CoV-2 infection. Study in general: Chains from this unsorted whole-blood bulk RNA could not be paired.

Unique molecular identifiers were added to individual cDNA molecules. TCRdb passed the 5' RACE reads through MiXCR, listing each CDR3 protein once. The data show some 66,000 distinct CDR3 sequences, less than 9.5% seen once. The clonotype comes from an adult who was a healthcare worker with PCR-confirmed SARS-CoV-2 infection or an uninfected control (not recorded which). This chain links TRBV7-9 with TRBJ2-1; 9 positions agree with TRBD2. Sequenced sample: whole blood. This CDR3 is CASSVYSGSSYNEQFF. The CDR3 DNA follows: TGTGCCAGCAGCGTGTATAGCGGGAGCTCCTACAATGAGCAGTTCTTC.